The present entry profiles one T cell receptor beta chain with its context. Its antigen is not known. The data are from a study of T cell repertoires in cytomegalovirus infection. Points from the study as a whole: Adding up the frequency of public TCR beta families identified people who carried CMV plus the relevant HLA.

CDR1 DFQATT and CDR2 SNEGSKA come from the germline V gene (reference sequence). Trimming removed 1 base from V and 2 bases from J, with 15 bases in between. The CDR3 contains 16 residues. TCRdb passed the reads through MiXCR, listing each CDR3 protein once. This repertoire shows hundreds of thousands of distinct CDR3 sequences, around a sixth found once; its top ten account for 12%. This sequence joins TRBV20-1 and TRBJ2-1; possible D gene TRBD1, 5 bases. The sequencing sample was made of PBMCs. This clonotype was sampled from a human donor in good health (CMV status not recorded). Some clones in this sample may be carry-over from other donors' samples. CDR3 region: CSARATTESTYNEQFF. The CDR3 DNA reads as TGCAGTGCTAGAGCCACGACAGAGTCTACCTACAATGAGCAGTTCTTC.